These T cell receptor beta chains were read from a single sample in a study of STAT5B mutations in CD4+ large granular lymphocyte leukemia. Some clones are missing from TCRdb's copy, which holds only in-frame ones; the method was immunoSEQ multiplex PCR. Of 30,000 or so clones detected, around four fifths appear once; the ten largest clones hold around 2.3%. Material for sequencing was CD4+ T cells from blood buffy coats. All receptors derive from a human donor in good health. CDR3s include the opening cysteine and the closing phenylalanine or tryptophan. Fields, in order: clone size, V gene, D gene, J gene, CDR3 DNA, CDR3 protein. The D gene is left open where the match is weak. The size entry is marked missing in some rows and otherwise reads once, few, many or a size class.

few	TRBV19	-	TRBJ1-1	TGTGCCAGTAGGGTACAGGGAGGGAACACTGAAGCTTTCTTT	CASRVQGGNTEAFF
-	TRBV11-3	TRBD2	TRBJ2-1	TGTGCCAGCAGCCCCGCCGGGCGGGGGGACAATGAGCAGTTCTTC	CASSPAGRGDNEQFF
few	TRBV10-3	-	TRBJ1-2	TGTGCCATCAGTGCCGACCTGTGGGGCGGCTACACCTTC	CAISADLWGGYTF
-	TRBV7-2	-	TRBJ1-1	TGTGCCAGCAGCTTAAGGTGGGGGGCTGGGACTGAAGCTTTCTTT	CASSLRWGAGTEAFF
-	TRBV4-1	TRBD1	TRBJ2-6	TGCGCCAGCAGCCAAGAGGGACAGGGGATCTCTGGGGCCAACGTCCTGACTTTC	CASSQEGQGISGANVLTF
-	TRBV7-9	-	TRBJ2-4	TGTGCCAGCAGAGGGCAGGAAAACATTCAGTACTTC	CASRGQENIQYF
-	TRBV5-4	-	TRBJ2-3	TGTGCCAGCAGCTGGACAGCCAGCACAGATACGCAGTATTTT	CASSWTASTDTQYF
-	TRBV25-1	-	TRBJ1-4	TGTGCCAGCAGTGAATCAGCAGGAACTAATGAAAAACTGTTTTTT	CASSESAGTNEKLFF
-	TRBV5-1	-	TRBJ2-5	TGCGCCAGCAGCAGCGGCCCTCAAGAGACCCAGTACTTC	CASSSGPQETQYF
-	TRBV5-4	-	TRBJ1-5	TGTGCCAGCAGCTCTGATGGACAGCCAAATCAGCCCCAGCATTTT	CASSSDGQPNQPQHF
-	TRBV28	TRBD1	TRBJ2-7	TGTGCCAGCAGGCGGGACAGGGATTACGAGCAGTACTTC	CASRRDRDYEQYF
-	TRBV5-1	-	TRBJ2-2	TGCGCCAGCAGCATCCGTTTAGACACCGGGGAGCTGTTTTTT	CASSIRLDTGELFF
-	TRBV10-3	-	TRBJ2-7	TGTGCCATCAGTCAGGCTAGCGAATCCTACGAGCAGTACTTC	CAISQASESYEQYF
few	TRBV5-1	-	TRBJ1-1	TGCGCCAGCAGCTTCCCTACGGGGACTGAAGCTTTCTTT	CASSFPTGTEAFF
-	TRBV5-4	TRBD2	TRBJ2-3	TGTGCCAGCAGTTACAGGGGTGGGACTAGCGGGCGCACAGATACGCAGTATTTT	CASSYRGGTSGRTDTQYF
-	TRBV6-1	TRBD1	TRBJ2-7	TGTGCCAGCAGAATAATAGGACTGACAGGGGAGCAGTACTTC	CASRIIGLTGEQYF
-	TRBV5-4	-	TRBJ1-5	TGTGCCAGCAGCTCCATCCGGGCCAACAATCAGCCCCAGCATTTT	CASSSIRANNQPQHF
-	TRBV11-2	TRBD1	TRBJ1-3	TGTGCCAGCAGCCCAGTGGCAGGGGGCTACTCTGGAAACACCATATATTTT	CASSPVAGGYSGNTIYF
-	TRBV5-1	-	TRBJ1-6	TGCGCCAGCAGCTTGGATAATTCACCCCTCCACTTT	CASSLDNSPLHF
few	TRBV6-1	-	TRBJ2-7	TGTGCCAGCAGTGAAGGTATAGGGCTCTACGAGCAGTACTTC	CASSEGIGLYEQYF
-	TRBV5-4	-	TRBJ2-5	TGTGCCAGCAGCTCATACACCGGACCGCAGGAGACCCAGTACTTC	CASSSYTGPQETQYF
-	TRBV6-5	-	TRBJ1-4	TGTGCCAGCAGTTACGGGTCTCTTGCCCCAAATGAAAAACTGTTTTTT	CASSYGSLAPNEKLFF
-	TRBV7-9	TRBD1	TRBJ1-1	TGTGCCAGCAGCCTAGTTGGGACAGTTGGCACTGAAGCTTTCTTT	CASSLVGTVGTEAFF
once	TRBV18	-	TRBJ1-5	TGTGCCAGCTCACCATCTTCATTGAACAATCAGCCCCAGCATTTT	CASSPSSLNNQPQHF